The 15 T cell receptor beta chains reported below all come from one sample, sequenced in a study of blood T cell repertoires in COVID-19. Libraries were prepared by immunoSEQ multiplex PCR; TCRdb keeps only in-frame clonotypes and omits some of them. The sample lists 200,000 to 250,000 clones, about 85% seen once, with 0.98% in the top ten. The sequenced sample consisted of peripheral blood. The receptors stem from a man aged 35 to 55 with acute or convalescent COVID-19.

The V and J genes are TRBV7-2 and TRBJ2-1; 9 nucleotides align to TRBD2. With 8 bases clipped from V and 3 bases from J, the junction kept 5 bases outside the gene matches. This CDR3 comprises 14 residues. CDR1 and CDR2 (germline): SGHTA, FQGNSA. The CDR3 sequence: CASRRGGVYNEQFF. The CDR3 nucleotides are TGTGCCAGCCGGCGGGGGGGCGTCTACAATGAGCAGTTCTTC.

This sequence joins TRBV6-5 and TRBJ1-4; 9 bases are a match to TRBD1. This CDR3 has 14 amino acids. Germline-derived CDR1 and CDR2 are MNHEY and SVGAGI. V shed 6 bases, J shed 5 bases, and the junction held 4 bases outside the gene matches. The CDR3 sequence is CASSAGTGNEKLFF. The CDR3 DNA reads TGTGCCAGCAGCGCCGGGACAGGGAATGAAAAACTGTTTTTT.

The chain recombines TRBV6-6 with TRBJ2-3, with 8 bases fitting TRBD1. The CDR3 extends over 15 amino acids. Per germline, CDR1 MNHNY and CDR2 SVGAGI (reference sequence). J gave up 6 bases and V 5 bases, and 10 bases lay outside the gene matches. CDR3 sequence (DNA): TGTGCCAGCAGTACTAGACAGGGGATGCATGATACGCAGTATTTT. Protein: CASSTRQGMHDTQYF.

The chain recombines TRBV28 with TRBJ2-7, with 9 bases matching TRBD1. The J segment lost 1 base and the V segment lost 4 bases, leaving 8 bases of the junction unmatched. The CDR3 has 16 amino acids. The germline CDR1 and CDR2 sequences are MDHEN and SYDVKM. The CDR3 reads CASSSWDRVGSYEQYF. In DNA form, the CDR3 reads TGTGCCAGCAGTTCCTGGGACAGGGTGGGATCCTACGAGCAGTACTTC.

The chain links TRBV15 to TRBJ2-1; no reliable D call. Germline CDR1 and CDR2: LNHNV and YYDKDF (reference sequence). Trimming removed 2 bases from V and 0 bases from J, with 11 bases in between. This CDR3 spans 16 amino acids. The CDR3 reads CATSRLPTSSYNEQFF. CDR3 nucleotides: TGTGCCACCAGCAGACTTCCCACGAGCTCCTACAATGAGCAGTTCTTC.

The chain is built from TRBV5-1 and TRBJ1-3; a weak D match, TRBD1 (5 bases). V was pared by 0 bases and J by 1 base, with 5 bases between. Germline lookup yields CDR1 SGHRS and CDR2 YFSETQ. The CDR3 runs 14 residues. CDR3 protein: CASSLGQSGNTIYF. The CDR3 bases are TGCGCCAGCAGCTTGGGACAGTCTGGAAACACCATATATTTT.

This rearrangement joins TRBV9 to TRBJ1-1, with 10 bases aligning to TRBD1. V shed 0 bases and J 0 bases; nucleotides not matched to a gene: 17. Looked up from germline, CDR1 is SGDLS and CDR2 is YYNGEE. The CDR3 has 21 residues. CDR3 nucleotide sequence: TGTGCCAGCAGCGTAGGGTCCCTTCCGACCGGGACAGGGGACCTGAACACTGAAGCTTTCTTT. This sequence encodes CASSVGSLPTGTGDLNTEAFF.

The rearrangement uses TRBV30 and TRBJ1-4, with TRBD1 matching over 9 bases. CDR3 length: 13 residues. Germline V gene data show CDR1 as GTSNPN and CDR2 as SVGIG (reference sequence). CDR3 residues: CAQGRQGGEKLFF. CDR3 nucleotides: TGTGCTCAGGGGCGACAGGGGGGTGAAAAACTGTTTTTT.

V gene TRBV7-9 combines with J gene TRBJ1-1; a possible D gene is TRBD1 (5 bases). This CDR3 spans 16 amino acids. Trimming removed 1 base from V and 7 bases from J, with 19 bases in between. Germline V gives CDR1 SEHNR, CDR2 FQNEAQ (reference sequence). The chain's CDR3 is CASSLVDLGRLNEAFF. CDR3 sequence (DNA): TGTGCCAGCAGCTTAGTAGACTTGGGGCGCTTGAATGAAGCTTTCTTT.

The rearrangement uses TRBV27 and TRBJ1-3, with 10 bases matching TRBD1. The V gene end was trimmed by 5 bases and the J gene end by 0 bases; junction bases not matched to a gene: 4. The CDR3 is 16 residues long. Germline V lookup: CDR1 MNHEY, CDR2 SMNVEV (reference sequence). The CDR3 region is CASSTGQGSSGNTIYF. The DNA for the CDR3 is TGTGCCAGCAGTACGGGACAGGGGTCCTCTGGAAACACCATATATTTT.

The chain carries TRBV11-2 and TRBJ1-4; 7 nucleotides match TRBD1. The CDR3 runs 15 residues. CDR1 SGHAT and CDR2 FQNNGV come from the germline V gene. V was clipped by 6 bases and J by 1 base; unmatched bases: 5. CDR3 nucleotide sequence: TGTGCCAGCAGACGACAGGGAGTAACTAATGAAAAACTGTTTTTT. Its translation is CASRRQGVTNEKLFF. The full variable domain, in which reference TRBV11-2 and TRBJ1-4 provide the parts outside the CDR3, is EAGVAQSPRYKIIEKRQSVAFWCNPISGHATLYWYQQILGQGPKLLIQFQNNGVVDDSQLPKDRFSAERLKGVDSTLKIQPAKLEDSAVYLCASRRQGVTNEKLFFGSGTQLSVL.

V and J are TRBV30 and TRBJ2-1; TRBD2 matches at 7 bases. Germline V gene data show CDR1 as GTSNPN and CDR2 as SVGIG (reference sequence). The CDR3 runs to 15 residues. V gave up 0 bases and J gave up 1 base; unmatched junction bases: 3. The CDR3 DNA is TGTGCCTGGAGTGTTCGAGCGGGGTCCTACAATGAGCAGTTCTTC. Translation: CAWSVRAGSYNEQFF.

The gene calls are TRBV7-8 and TRBJ2-1; D possibly corresponds to TRBD2 (6 bases). Germline CDR1 SGHVS, CDR2 FQNEAQ. The CDR3 has 15 residues. Trimming cost V 5 bases and J 4 bases, with 15 bases left between them. The CDR3 region is CASSPRVAVYNEQFF. The DNA for the CDR3 is TGTGCCAGCAGCCCCCGGGTAGCGGTGTACAATGAGCAGTTCTTC.

The chain has TRBV4-3 and TRBJ2-1, with 9 bases matching TRBD1. Germline CDR1 reads LGHNA; CDR2 reads YSLEER. V dropped 3 bases and J dropped 3; count of bases not matched to a gene: 6. The CDR3 contains 16 residues. CDR3 loop: CASSHARTGDYNEQFF. In nucleotides, the CDR3 is TGCGCCAGCAGCCACGCCCGGACAGGGGACTACAATGAGCAGTTCTTC.

The chain carries TRBV30 and TRBJ1-5; TRBD1 matches 7 bases. The CDR3 consists of 15 residues. The germline V gene encodes CDR1 GTSNPN and CDR2 SVGIG (reference sequence). J was trimmed by 1 base and V by 3 bases; bases with no gene match: 6. The CDR3 nucleotides read TGTGCCTGGAGCCGAGGAGGGGGCAGCAATCAGCCCCAGCATTTT. This encodes CAWSRGGGSNQPQHF.